The next 10 T cell receptor beta chains were all read from a single sample in a study of graft-versus-host responses after intestinal transplantation. The assay was immunoSEQ multiplex PCR, and TCRdb's table has in-frame clones only and misses some. The sample has 6,700 or so clones, 20% to 25% seen once. Sequencing used alloreactive CD4+ T cells from a mixed lymphocyte reaction culture, obtained before transplantation. Subset denoted: CFSE-low proliferating T cells sorted from approximately 6-day pre-transplant mixed lymphocyte reaction (GvH or HvG direction). The receptors were gathered from a human patient who was an organ donor for intestinal transplantation.

The chain links TRBV5-4 to TRBJ2-7; 9 bases are shared with TRBD2. The germline gives CDR1 SGHNT, CDR2 YYREEE (reference sequence). The CDR3 is made up of 17 amino acids. V gave up 4 bases and J gave up 2 bases; unmatched junction bases: 13. This CDR3 is CASSQHETSGITYEQYF. The CDR3 nucleotides read TGTGCCAGCAGCCAACACGAGACTAGCGGAATAACCTACGAGCAGTACTTC.

V gene TRBV6-1 combines with J gene TRBJ2-7; TRBD1 matches at 9 bases. CDR3 length equals 14 residues. Trimming removed 4 bases from V and 5 bases from J; junction bases left unmatched: 6. Germline V gives CDR1 MNHNS, CDR2 SASEGT. CDR3 loop: CASSGDREVHEQYF. The CDR3 DNA is TGTGCCAGCAGTGGGGACAGGGAAGTGCACGAGCAGTACTTC.

The V gene is TRBV6-5, the J gene TRBJ2-1; possibly TRBD1 for D (5 bases). The V gene's germline CDR1 is MNHEY and CDR2 SVGAGI. Trimming stripped 7 bases from V and 0 bases from J, with 13 bases between. This CDR3 is 15 amino acids long. The CDR3 loop reads CASIKQASSYNEQFF. CDR3 coding DNA: TGTGCCAGCATTAAACAGGCGAGCTCCTACAATGAGCAGTTCTTC.

The chain combines TRBV4-3 with TRBJ1-2, with D hard to call. V lost 0 bases and J 1 base, leaving 9 bases between the germline ends. Germline V gives CDR1 LGHNA, CDR2 YSLEER. CDR3 length: 15 amino acids. CDR3 nucleotides: TGCGCCAGCAGCCAAGAAGCCGGACGTAACTATGGCTACACCTTC. Its protein is CASSQEAGRNYGYTF.

This chain uses TRBV7-2 with TRBJ2-3, with a possible D match to TRBD1 (6 bases). CDR3 length equals 17 residues. Germline CDR1 and CDR2: SGHTA and FQGNSA. V dropped 5 bases and J dropped 0 bases, with 18 bases sitting between them. CDR3 region: CASSPPATGPSTDTQYF. CDR3 in DNA: TGTGCCAGCAGCCCGCCCGCCACAGGGCCGAGCACAGATACGCAGTATTTT.

The V and J genes are TRBV25-1 and TRBJ2-5; either TRBD1 or TRBD2 may supply D (6 bases each). CDR1 MGHDK and CDR2 SYGVNS come from the germline V gene. This CDR3 is built from 18 residues. V shed 4 bases and J shed 4 bases, with 25 bases lying between them. The CDR3 DNA follows: TGTGCCAGCAGTGGCTGGCCCCGGGGGCCGACTAGGGCAGAGACCCAGTACTTC. Its translation is CASSGWPRGPTRAETQYF. The variable domain in full, with the rest retrieved from reference TRBV25-1 and TRBJ2-5, is EADIYQTPRYLVIGTGKKITLECSQTMGHDKMYWYQQDPGMELHLIHYSYGVNSTEKGDLSSESTVSRIRTEHFPLTLESARPSHTSQYLCASSGWPRGPTRAETQYFGPGTRLLVL.

This clone was observed once. The V call is TRBV5-1, the J call TRBJ2-7, with D perhaps given as TRBD1 or TRBD2 (5 bases each). The germline gives CDR1 SGHRS, CDR2 YFSETQ. The CDR3 contains 13 residues. Trimming took off 0 bases at V and 5 bases at J, with 9 bases between the two ends. Here the CDR3 reads CASSLVLGDEQYF. The CDR3 DNA sequence: TGCGCCAGCAGCTTGGTTCTGGGGGACGAGCAGTACTTC.

V is TRBV6-1 and J is TRBJ2-7; 8 nucleotides line up with TRBD1. The CDR3 is made up of 14 amino acids. Germline V lookup: CDR1 MNHNS, CDR2 SASEGT. Trimming removed 5 bases from V and 4 bases from J; junction bases left unmatched: 7. Here the CDR3 DNA reads TGTGCCAGCAGTTTAGACAGGGGCCCTTACGAGCAGTACTTC. It codes for CASSLDRGPYEQYF.

In its sample, this clone was seen a few times. The chain is built from TRBV27 and TRBJ1-1; D is possibly TRBD1 (6 bases). CDR1 is MNHEY, CDR2 SMNVEV, per germline (reference sequence). The CDR3 spans 14 residues. Here the CDR3 DNA reads TGTGCAGCTAGCCGGGGGGCGAGGTCCACTGAAGCTTTCTTT. Its translation is CAASRGARSTEAFF.

This sequence joins TRBV7-6 and TRBJ2-7, with a tentative D call TRBD1 (6 bases). Germline V gives CDR1 SGHVS, CDR2 FNYEAQ. Trimming took off 2 bases at V and 4 bases at J, with 15 bases between the two ends. The CDR3 loop spans 15 amino acids. Here the CDR3 DNA reads TGTGCCAGCAGCTTATCGTGGGGGCATCGTTACGAGCAGTACTTC. Translated: CASSLSWGHRYEQYF.